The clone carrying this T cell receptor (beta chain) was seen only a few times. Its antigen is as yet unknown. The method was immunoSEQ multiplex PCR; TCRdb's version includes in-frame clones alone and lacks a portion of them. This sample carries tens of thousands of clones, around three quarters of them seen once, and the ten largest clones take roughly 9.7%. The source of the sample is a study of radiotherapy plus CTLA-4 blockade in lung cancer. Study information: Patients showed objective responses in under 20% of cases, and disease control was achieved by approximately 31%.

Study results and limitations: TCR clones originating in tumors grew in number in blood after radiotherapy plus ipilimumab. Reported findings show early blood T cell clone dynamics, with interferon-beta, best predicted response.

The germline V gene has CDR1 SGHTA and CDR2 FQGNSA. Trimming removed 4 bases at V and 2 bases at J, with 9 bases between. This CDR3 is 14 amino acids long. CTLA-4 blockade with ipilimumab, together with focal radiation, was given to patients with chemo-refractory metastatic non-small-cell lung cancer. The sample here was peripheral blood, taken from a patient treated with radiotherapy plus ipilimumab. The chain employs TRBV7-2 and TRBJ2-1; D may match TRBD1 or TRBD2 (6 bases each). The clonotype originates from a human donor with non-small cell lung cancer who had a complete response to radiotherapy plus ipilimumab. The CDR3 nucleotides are TGTGCCAGCAGCTGGGGGGACACCTACAATGAGCAGTTCTTC. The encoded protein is CASSWGDTYNEQFF.